This T cell receptor (beta chain) was retrieved from a study of blood T cell repertoires in COVID-19. TCRdb's copy holds only in-frame clones and misses some; the assay was immunoSEQ multiplex PCR. The sample has about 200,000 clones, 89% seen once; the top ten hold about 5%. Trimming took 3 bases from V and 4 from J; bases not matched to a gene: 6. Germline V CDR1 and CDR2: SGDLS, YYNGEE. The CDR3 runs 14 residues. The sample comprised peripheral blood. The receptor's source is a woman aged 40 to 50 with acute or convalescent COVID-19. The chain recombines TRBV9 with TRBJ1-1; 7 nucleotides agree with TRBD1. The CDR3 sequence: CASSGQGSGTEAFF. CDR3 in DNA: TGTGCCAGCAGCGGACAGGGAAGCGGCACTGAAGCTTTCTTT.